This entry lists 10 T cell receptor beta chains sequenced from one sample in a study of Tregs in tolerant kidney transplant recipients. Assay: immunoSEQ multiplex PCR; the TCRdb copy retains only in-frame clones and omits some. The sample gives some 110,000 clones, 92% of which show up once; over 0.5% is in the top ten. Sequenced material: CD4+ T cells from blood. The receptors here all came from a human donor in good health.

In DNA form, the CDR3 reads TGTGCCAGCAGCTTAGACGCCGGGCACGCCTACGAGCAGTACTTC. Its protein product is CASSLDAGHAYEQYF. J is TRBJ2-7 and V is TRBV11-2, with D hard to call. Trimming left V 0 bases short and J 2 bases short, with 11 bases between. This CDR3 contains 15 residues. Germline V gives CDR1 SGHAT, CDR2 FQNNGV.

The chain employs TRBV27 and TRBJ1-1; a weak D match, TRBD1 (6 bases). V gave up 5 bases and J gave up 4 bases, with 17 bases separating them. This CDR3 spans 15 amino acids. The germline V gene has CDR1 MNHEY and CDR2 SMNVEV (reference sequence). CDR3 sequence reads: CASSPQGLGGTEAFF. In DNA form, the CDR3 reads TGTGCCAGCAGTCCCCAGGGGCTGGGGGGCACTGAAGCTTTCTTT.

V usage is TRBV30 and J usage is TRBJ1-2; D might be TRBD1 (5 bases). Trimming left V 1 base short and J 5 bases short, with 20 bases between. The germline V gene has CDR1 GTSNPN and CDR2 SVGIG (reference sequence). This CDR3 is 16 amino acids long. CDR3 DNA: TGTGCCTGGAGTGCACAGGCCGGACGGATGGGGTATGGCTACACCTTC. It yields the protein CAWSAQAGRMGYGYTF. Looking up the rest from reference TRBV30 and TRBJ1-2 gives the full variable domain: SQTIHQWPATLVQPVGSPLSLECTVEGTSNPNLYWYRQAAGRGLQLLFYSVGIGQISSEVPQNLSASRPQDRQFILSSKKLLLSDSGFYLCAWSAQAGRMGYGYTFGSGTRLTVV.

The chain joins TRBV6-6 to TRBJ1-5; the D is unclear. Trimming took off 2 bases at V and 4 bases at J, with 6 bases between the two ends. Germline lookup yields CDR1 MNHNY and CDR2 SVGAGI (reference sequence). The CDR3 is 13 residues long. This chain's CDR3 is CASSYRENQPQHF. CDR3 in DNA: TGTGCCAGCAGTTACAGGGAAAATCAGCCCCAGCATTTT.

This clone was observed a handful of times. Here the CDR3 reads CASSPPGQGPYGYTF. CDR3 coding DNA: TGTGCCAGTAGCCCACCGGGACAGGGACCCTATGGCTACACCTTC. This rearrangement joins TRBV19 to TRBJ1-2; 9 nucleotides align to TRBD1. With V trimmed by 6 bases and J by 4 bases, 9 bases remained unmatched. The CDR3 length is 15 residues. The germline V gene encodes CDR1 LNHDA and CDR2 SQIVND (reference sequence).

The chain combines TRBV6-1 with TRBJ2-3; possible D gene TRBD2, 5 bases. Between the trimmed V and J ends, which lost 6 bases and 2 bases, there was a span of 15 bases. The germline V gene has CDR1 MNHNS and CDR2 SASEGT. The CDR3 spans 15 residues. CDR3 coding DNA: TGTGCCAGCAGGACTGCCCAGCGGTTCACAGATACGCAGTATTTT. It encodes CASRTAQRFTDTQYF.

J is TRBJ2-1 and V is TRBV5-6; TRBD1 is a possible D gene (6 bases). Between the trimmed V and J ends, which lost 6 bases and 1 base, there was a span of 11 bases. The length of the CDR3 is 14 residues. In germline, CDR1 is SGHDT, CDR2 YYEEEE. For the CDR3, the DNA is TGTGCCAGCACCTTTAGGGGGTCCTACAATGAGCAGTTCTTC. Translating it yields CASTFRGSYNEQFF. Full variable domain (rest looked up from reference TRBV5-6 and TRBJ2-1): DAGVTQSPTHLIKTRGQQVTLRCSPKSGHDTVSWYQQALGQGPQFIFQYYEEEERQRGNFPDRFSGHQFPNYSSELNVNALLLGDSALYLCASTFRGSYNEQFFGPGTRLTVL.

CDR3 nucleotides: TGTGCCAGCAGCTTAGTTACGGGACAGAGTAACTATGGCTACACCTTC. Protein product: CASSLVTGQSNYGYTF. V gene TRBV7-9 combines with J gene TRBJ1-2; TRBD1 matches at 7 bases. The CDR3 runs 16 residues. Trimming cost V 1 base and J 1 base; bases outside gene matches: 6. Germline CDR1 reads SEHNR; CDR2 reads FQNEAQ (reference sequence). The full variable domain, in which reference TRBV7-9 and TRBJ1-2 provide the parts outside the CDR3, is DTGVSQNPRHKITKRGQNVTFRCDPISEHNRLYWYRQTLGQGPEFLTYFQNEAQLEKSRLLSDRFSAERPKGSFSTLEIQRTEQGDSAMYLCASSLVTGQSNYGYTFGSGTRLTVV.

For the CDR3, the DNA is TGTGCCAGCAGGTTAGGAGGGGGCAATATGGGCTACACCTTC. Encoded protein: CASRLGGGNMGYTF. This rearrangement joins TRBV6-1 to TRBJ1-2; 7 bases map to TRBD1. Trimming at V came to 6 bases and at J to 8 bases, leaving 12 bases not matched to a gene. In germline, CDR1 is MNHNS, CDR2 SASEGT. This CDR3 region has 14 residues.

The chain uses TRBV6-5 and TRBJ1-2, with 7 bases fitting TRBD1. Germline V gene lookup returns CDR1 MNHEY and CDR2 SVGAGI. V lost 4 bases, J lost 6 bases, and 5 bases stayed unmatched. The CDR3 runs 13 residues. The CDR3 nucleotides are TGTGCCAGCAGTTTAGGGCAGGGGGATGGCTACACCTTC. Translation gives CASSLGQGDGYTF.